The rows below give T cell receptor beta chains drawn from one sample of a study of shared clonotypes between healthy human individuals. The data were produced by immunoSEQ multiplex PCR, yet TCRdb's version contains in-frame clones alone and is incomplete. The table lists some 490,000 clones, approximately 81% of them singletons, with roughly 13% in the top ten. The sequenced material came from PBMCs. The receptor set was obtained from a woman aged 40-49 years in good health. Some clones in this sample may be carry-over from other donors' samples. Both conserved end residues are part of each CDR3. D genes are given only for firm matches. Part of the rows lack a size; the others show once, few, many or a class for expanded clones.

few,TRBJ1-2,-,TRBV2,TGTGCCAGCAGGAGAAGCTTACTCGGCTATGGCTACACCTTC,CASRRSLLGYGYTF
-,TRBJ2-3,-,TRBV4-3,TGCGCCAGCAGCCAGCAGGCAGATACGCAGTATTTT,CASSQQADTQYF
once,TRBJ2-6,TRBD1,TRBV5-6,TGTGCCAGCAGCTCTTCCGACAGGGGTACTGCTGGGGCCAACGTCCTGACTTTC,CASSSSDRGTAGANVLTF
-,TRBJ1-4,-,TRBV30,TGTGCCTGGCACCTCGGTCTCAAACTGTTTTTT,CAWHLGLKLFF
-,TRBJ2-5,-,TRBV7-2,TGTGCCAGCAGCTTGGAGAAAAGGTCGGAGACCCAGTACTTC,CASSLEKRSETQYF
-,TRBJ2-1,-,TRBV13,TGTGCCAGCAGCGAAACAAGCTCCTACAATGAGCAGTTCTTC,CASSETSSYNEQFF
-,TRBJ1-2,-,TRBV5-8,TGTGCCAGCAGGCAGCGGGGGCTCACTAACTATGGCTACACCTTC,CASRQRGLTNYGYTF
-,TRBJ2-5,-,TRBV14,TGTGCCAGCAGCCGGGGGGCCGGGGAGACCCAGTACTTC,CASSRGAGETQYF
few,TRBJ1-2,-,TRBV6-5,TGTGCCAGCAGTCCCAACGCGGGGGTCGGCTACACCTTC,CASSPNAGVGYTF
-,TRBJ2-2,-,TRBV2,TGTGCCAGCAAGCGCCAGGCCACCGGGGAGCTGTTTTTT,CASKRQATGELFF
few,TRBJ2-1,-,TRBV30,TGTGCCTGGAGGCACCTACGGCGGGGAAGACAGTTCTTC,CAWRHLRRGRQFF
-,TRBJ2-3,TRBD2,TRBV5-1,TGCGCCAGCAGCTTGGAGGAGGCTAGCGGGGGAATCACAGATACGCAGTATTTT,CASSLEEASGGITDTQYF
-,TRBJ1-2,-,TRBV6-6,TGTGCCAGCGGAGAGGAGGAGGGCCCTAGGGATGGCTACACCTTC,CASGEEEGPRDGYTF
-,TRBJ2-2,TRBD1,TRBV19,TGTGCCAGTAGCGACAGGGGGCGCGGCACCGGGGAGCTGTTTTTT,CASSDRGRGTGELFF
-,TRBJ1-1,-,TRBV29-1,TGCAGCGTGCAGGGAACCCGGAACACTGAAGCTTTCTTT,CSVQGTRNTEAFF
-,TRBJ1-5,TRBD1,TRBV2,TGTGCCAGCAGTCCACAGGGGGCGCCCCAGCATTTT,CASSPQGAPQHF
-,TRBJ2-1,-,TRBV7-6,TGTGCCAGCAGCTTAGGCCATGAGCAGTTCTTC,CASSLGHEQFF
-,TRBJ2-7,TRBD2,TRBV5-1,TGCGCCAGCAGCTTGGGTCCGGGACTAGGTGACGAGCAGTACTTC,CASSLGPGLGDEQYF
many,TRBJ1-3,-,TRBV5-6,TGTGCCAGCAGCTTGGGACAGCAAGGAAACACCATATATTTT,CASSLGQQGNTIYF
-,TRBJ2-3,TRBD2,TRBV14,TGTGCCAGCAGCCACGGGACTAGTCCAGATACGCAGTATTTT,CASSHGTSPDTQYF
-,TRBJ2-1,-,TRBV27,TGTGCCAGCAGTTTCGGGCGTTACAATGAGCAGTTCTTC,CASSFGRYNEQFF
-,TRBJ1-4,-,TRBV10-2,TGCGCCACTACGGGGACCAGAGAGGGAAAACTGTTTTTT,CATTGTREGKLFF
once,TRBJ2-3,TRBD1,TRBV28,TGTGCCAGCAGCACCGGGACAGCGACTATAGATACGCAGTATTTT,CASSTGTATIDTQYF
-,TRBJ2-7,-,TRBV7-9,TGTGCGGCGGACGAGCAGTACTTC,CAADEQYF
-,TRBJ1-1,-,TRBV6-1,TGTGCCAGCAGTGCCCAACAGTTGAACACTGAAGCTTTCTTT,CASSAQQLNTEAFF
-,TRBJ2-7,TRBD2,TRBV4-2,TGTGCCAGCAGCCGAGGTTGGACTAGGGGCTCCTACGAGCAGTACTTC,CASSRGWTRGSYEQYF
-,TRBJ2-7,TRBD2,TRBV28,TGTGCCAGCAGTTTTCCCCTCCCCGGACTAGCGGGGACCTACGAGCAGTACTTC,CASSFPLPGLAGTYEQYF
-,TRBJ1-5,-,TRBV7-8,TGTGCCAGCAGCTTAGCAGGGGCGGGGGGCAATCAGCCCCAGCATTTT,CASSLAGAGGNQPQHF
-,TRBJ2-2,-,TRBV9,TGTGCCAGCAGCGTTGGACGGACGAACACCGGGGAGCTGTTTTTT,CASSVGRTNTGELFF
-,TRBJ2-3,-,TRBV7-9,TGTGCCAGCAGCTTGTCGGAGCGGAGCTTCACAGATACGCAGTATTTT,CASSLSERSFTDTQYF
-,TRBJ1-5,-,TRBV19,TGTGCCAGCCGTTACAGGGAACACAATCAGCCCCAGCATTTT,CASRYREHNQPQHF
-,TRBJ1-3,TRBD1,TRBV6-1,TGTGCCAGCGGTGACAGGGCATCCTCTGGAAACACCATATATTTT,CASGDRASSGNTIYF
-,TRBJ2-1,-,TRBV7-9,TGTGCCAGCAGCACGACGACCCCCATAAGCCTCAGGGAGCAGTTCTTC,CASSTTTPISLREQFF
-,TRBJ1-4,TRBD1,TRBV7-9,TGTGCCAGCAGCTTACGTGGGGGACAGGGGGAAGAAAAACTGTTTTTT,CASSLRGGQGEEKLFF
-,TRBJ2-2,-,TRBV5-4,TGTGCCAGCAGCTTGGGGGCGGGATCGAACACCGGGGAGCTGTTTTTT,CASSLGAGSNTGELFF
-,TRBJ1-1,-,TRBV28,TGTGCCAGCAGATCCAGTAGGAAGTTTGGTTTCTTT,CASRSSRKFGFF
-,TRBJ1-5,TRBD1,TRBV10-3,TGTGCCATCAGGGGGGACAGCGCCAATCAGCCCCAGCATTTT,CAIRGDSANQPQHF
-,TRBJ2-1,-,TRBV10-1,TGCGCCAGCAGTACCCGAGCCTACGCCTACAATGAGCAGTTCTTC,CASSTRAYAYNEQFF
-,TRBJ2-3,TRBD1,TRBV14,TGTGCCAGCAGCCTAAACACAGGGGTACTGGGTACGCAGTATTTT,CASSLNTGVLGTQYF
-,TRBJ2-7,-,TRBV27,TGTGCCAGCAGACGACCGGGGGAGTCCTACGAGCAGTACTTC,CASRRPGESYEQYF
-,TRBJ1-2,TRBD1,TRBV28,TGTGCCAGCAGTTCCCCCGGGACAGGGCTGAACTATGGCTACACCTTC,CASSSPGTGLNYGYTF
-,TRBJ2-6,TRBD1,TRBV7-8,TGTGCCAGCAGCGAGGGACAGGGTTCTGGGGCCAACGTCCTGACTTTC,CASSEGQGSGANVLTF
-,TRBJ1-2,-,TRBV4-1,TGCGCCAGCAGCCGTAGTCAGGCAAGCGACTATGGCTACACCTTC,CASSRSQASDYGYTF
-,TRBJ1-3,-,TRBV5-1,TGCGCCAGCAGCTCGGTTGGCTCTGGAAACACCATATATTTT,CASSSVGSGNTIYF
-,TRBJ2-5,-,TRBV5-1,TGCGCCAGCAGCTTGGCCAGACTCCAAGAGACCCAGTACTTC,CASSLARLQETQYF